Listed below are T cell receptor beta chains from one sample, sequenced in a study of shared clonotypes between healthy human individuals. Method: immunoSEQ multiplex PCR; TCRdb's copy keeps in-frame clones and lacks some. Counted here are hundreds of thousands of clones, around 78% occurring once; the ten biggest clones make up 10% to 15%. The sequenced material came from PBMCs. Every receptor here comes from a woman in her forties in good health. Some clones in this sample may be carry-over from other donors' samples. The CDR3 runs from the conserved cysteine through the conserved F or W. The order of the fields is D gene, clone size, J gene, V gene, CDR3 DNA, CDR3 protein. The D gene is left open where the match is weak. The size field is filled for only some rows; it gives once, few, many or a size class.

TRBD1 NA TRBJ1-3 TRBV7-2 TGTGCCAGCAGCTTAGTTACAGGGGCTGGAAACACCATATATTTT CASSLVTGAGNTIYF
NA NA TRBJ1-5 TRBV19 TGTGCCAGTAGTATAGATCGGAGGTTGGATCAGCCCCAGCATTTT CASSIDRRLDQPQHF
TRBD2 few TRBJ2-7 TRBV30 TGTGCCTGGAGTGTGACTAGCGGGACGGACGAGCAGTACTTC CAWSVTSGTDEQYF
TRBD1 NA TRBJ2-7 TRBV6-5 TGTGCCAGCAGCAGATACCGACAGGGGGCTGACGAGCAGTACTTC CASSRYRQGADEQYF
NA NA TRBJ2-7 TRBV2 TGTGCCAGCAGTGGTGGACGTTACGAGCAGTACTTC CASSGGRYEQYF
TRBD2 NA TRBJ2-7 TRBV7-2 TGTGCCAGCAGCCGAGCGGGAGGATCCTACGAGCAGTACTTC CASSRAGGSYEQYF
NA NA TRBJ2-1 TRBV4-1 TGCGCCAGCAGCCAACCCGTTCTGCGGAATGAGCAGTTCTTC CASSQPVLRNEQFF
NA NA TRBJ1-5 TRBV28 TGTGCCAGCACCCTCACAGGACAGCCCCAGCATTTT CASTLTGQPQHF
TRBD2 NA TRBJ2-1 TRBV7-3 TGTGCCAGCAGCACCCTAGCGGGGCCTGGGTACAATGAGCAGTTCTTC CASSTLAGPGYNEQFF
NA NA TRBJ2-7 TRBV15 TGTGCCACGGGGGACCCCTACGAGCAGTACTTC CATGDPYEQYF
NA few TRBJ2-7 TRBV5-5 TGTGCCAGCAGCTTGGGCCTAAACACCTACGAGCAGTACTTC CASSLGLNTYEQYF
NA NA TRBJ1-1 TRBV6-5 TGTGCCAGCAGCCAAAATCAGGGACTCACTGAAGCTTTCTTT CASSQNQGLTEAFF
NA NA TRBJ1-5 TRBV4-1 TGCGCCAGCAGCCCGCGTGGACAACAAAGCAATCAGCCCCAGCATTTT CASSPRGQQSNQPQHF
TRBD1 NA TRBJ1-1 TRBV18 TGTGCCAGCTCACCTCGCGTAAGGGGGCCGACTGAAGCTTTCTTT CASSPRVRGPTEAFF
NA few TRBJ1-4 TRBV15 TGTGCCACCAGCAGAGCAATGTCAGGGAATGAAAAACTGTTTTTT CATSRAMSGNEKLFF
NA NA TRBJ1-2 TRBV19 TGTGCCAGTAGTATAGGGAACAACAACTATGGCTACACCTTC CASSIGNNNYGYTF
NA NA TRBJ2-7 TRBV5-6 TGTGCCAGCAGCTTGGTTGGCTCCTACGAGCAGTACTTC CASSLVGSYEQYF
TRBD1 few TRBJ1-2 TRBV28 TGTGCCAGCAGACTGAGTTTACAGGGGTTCGGCTATGGCTACACCTTC CASRLSLQGFGYGYTF
NA NA TRBJ2-7 TRBV9 TGTGCCAGCAGCGAAGGGAGAAGGCCCTACGAGCAGTACTTC CASSEGRRPYEQYF
NA NA TRBJ1-4 TRBV5-8 TGTGCCAGCAGCCCGAGGGCCTCCGCTGCCCTGTTTTTT CASSPRASAALFF
NA once TRBJ2-7 TRBV29-1 TGCAGCGTTGAATTTTCAGGGTACGAGCAGTACTTC CSVEFSGYEQYF
TRBD1 NA TRBJ2-2 TRBV19 TGTGCCAGTAGCACACAGGGGTGGGGAAGCACCGGGGAGCTGTTTTTT CASSTQGWGSTGELFF
TRBD2 NA TRBJ2-7 TRBV4-3 TGCGCCAGCAGCCAAACGAAGGGACTAGCTCACGAGCAGTACTTC CASSQTKGLAHEQYF
NA NA TRBJ2-3 TRBV27 TGTGCCAGCAGTACGTCAACAGGACTCCTCACAGATACGCAGTATTTT CASSTSTGLLTDTQYF
TRBD1 NA TRBJ1-4 TRBV5-1 TGCGCCAGCAGCCGGGACAGCAGTAATGAAAAACTGTTTTTT CASSRDSSNEKLFF
NA many TRBJ2-7 TRBV6-8 TGTGCCAGCACCTACGATTCACTTCAGGCGTTTAGTTTAAAGGTCTACGAGCAGTACTTC CASTYDSLQAFSLKVYEQYF
TRBD1 NA TRBJ2-1 TRBV29-1 TGCAGCGCCACTACCGGGACAGGGTATGAGCAGTTCTTC CSATTGTGYEQFF
NA once TRBJ2-5 TRBV10-2 TGCGCCAGCACCAAGGAAGATGGAGGGGAGACCCAGTACTTC CASTKEDGGETQYF
NA NA TRBJ1-5 TRBV28 TGTGCCAGCAGTTTAACAAGGGGGAGGCAGCCCCAGCATTTT CASSLTRGRQPQHF
NA NA TRBJ2-7 TRBV5-4 TGTGCCAGCAGTTTGGGAGCAGGGGCTCCGGGCCTAAGCTCCTACGAGCAGTACTTC CASSLGAGAPGLSSYEQYF
NA NA TRBJ2-2 TRBV7-3 TGTGCCAGCAGCTCAACAGGGACCCCCGGGGAGCTGTTTTTT CASSSTGTPGELFF
TRBD1 few TRBJ2-1 TRBV6-1 TGTGCCAGCAGTGCACAGTCAGGGGGCTCCTACAATGAGCAGTTCTTC CASSAQSGGSYNEQFF
NA NA TRBJ2-3 TRBV4-1 TGCGCCAGCAGCCTCACTTGGCTCACAGATACGCAGTATTTT CASSLTWLTDTQYF
NA NA TRBJ1-4 TRBV7-2 TGTGCCAGCAGCCCTGGGGGAGCTAATGAAAAACTGTTTTTT CASSPGGANEKLFF
NA NA TRBJ1-2 TRBV6-5 TGTGCCAGCCTAGACAGTAAGACCTATGGCTACACCTTC CASLDSKTYGYTF
NA NA TRBJ2-5 TRBV5-1 TGCGCCAGCAGCTTCGGTGGGGCGGGGGAGACCCAGTACTTC CASSFGGAGETQYF
NA few TRBJ1-1 TRBV7-2 TGTGCCAGCAGCTTAGTCCCAGACGGCACTGAAGCTTTCTTT CASSLVPDGTEAFF
NA NA TRBJ2-2 TRBV7-9 TGTGCCAGCAGCTTATCACTCGGGGAGCTGTTTTTT CASSLSLGELFF
TRBD2 NA TRBJ2-2 TRBV4-1 TGCGCCAGCAGCCAAAGGACTAGCGGGACCGCGAACACCGGGGAGCTGTTTTTT CASSQRTSGTANTGELFF
TRBD2 NA TRBJ2-7 TRBV7-2 TGTGCCAGCAGCTCTCTAGCGGGAGTGCCCTACGAGCAGTACTTC CASSSLAGVPYEQYF
NA few TRBJ2-2 TRBV30 TGTGCCTGCACGACCGGGGAGCTGTTTTTT CACTTGELFF
NA NA TRBJ2-1 TRBV20-1 TGCAGTGCTAGAGCCACGTTTGAGCAGTTCTTC CSARATFEQFF
NA few TRBJ1-2 TRBV7-6 TGTGCCAGCAGCCAGTACCAGGGTGACTATGGCTACACCTTC CASSQYQGDYGYTF
TRBD1 NA TRBJ2-2 TRBV27 TGTGCCAGCAGTTCCCGGACAGGGAGCACCGGGGAGCTGTTTTTT CASSSRTGSTGELFF
NA NA TRBJ1-5 TRBV15 TGTGCCACCAGCAGAGGGACTAATAGCAATCAGCCCCAGCATTTT CATSRGTNSNQPQHF
NA NA TRBJ1-1 TRBV10-3 TGTGCCATCAGCAGTCGGTTAATGAACACTGAAGCTTTCTTT CAISSRLMNTEAFF
NA many TRBJ1-2 TRBV29-1 TGCAGCGCATACAGACAAACTAACTATGGCTACACCTTC CSAYRQTNYGYTF
NA NA TRBJ2-2 TRBV19 TGTGCCAGTAGAAAGGAGTACGGGGAGCTGTTTTTT CASRKEYGELFF
NA NA TRBJ2-3 TRBV9 TGTGCCAGCAGCGTTGGGGGTTGGGCAGATACGCAGTATTTT CASSVGGWADTQYF
TRBD2 NA TRBJ2-7 TRBV18 TGTGCCAGCTCACCGGCTAGCGGGAGGGCCATCGAGCAGTACTTC CASSPASGRAIEQYF
TRBD2 NA TRBJ2-1 TRBV19 TGTGCCAGTAGCCGGTCTAGCGGGAGGAATGAGCAGTTCTTC CASSRSSGRNEQFF
NA many TRBJ2-7 TRBV6-5 TGTGCCAGCAGTTACCAGCGGATGCAGTACTTC CASSYQRMQYF
TRBD1 NA TRBJ1-5 TRBV30 TGTGCCTGGGGGGACAGCCGCAATCAGCCCCAGCATTTT CAWGDSRNQPQHF
NA NA TRBJ2-2 TRBV6-4 TGTGCCAGCAGCGCCGGGGACACCGGGGAGCTGTTTTTT CASSAGDTGELFF